The source of this T cell receptor beta chain is a study of human T cells and chemical hapten exposure. Time point meaning: pre-sensitization, week 0. Treatment given: therapeutic diphenylcyclopropenone sensitization with weekly scalp DPC. The CDR3 has 14 amino acids. Trimming removed 4 bases from V and 7 bases from J; junction bases left unmatched: 9. Germline V lookup: CDR1 SQVTM, CDR2 ANQGSEA. TCRdb reanalysed the RACE reads using MiXCR and keeps one entry per CDR3 protein. The sample shows roughly 100,000 distinct CDR3 sequences, 8% to 10% of them seen only once. This clonotype was counted at least ten times. The antigen remains undetermined. Whole-study results and caveats: No change in TCRs above 1 in 1000 frequency was produced by DPC sensitization.

The material was whole blood, obtained in connection with sensitization to the hapten diphenylcyclopropenone (DPC). The origin of this receptor is a woman between 35 and 50 years old with alopecia areata. Some clones in this sample may be carry-over from other donors' samples. The rearrangement uses TRBV29-1 and TRBJ1-5; 8 positions match TRBD1. As DNA, the CDR3 is TGCAGCGTTGGTTCAGGGGGCGCAGGACAGCCCCAGCATTTT. This codes for CSVGSGGAGQPQHF.